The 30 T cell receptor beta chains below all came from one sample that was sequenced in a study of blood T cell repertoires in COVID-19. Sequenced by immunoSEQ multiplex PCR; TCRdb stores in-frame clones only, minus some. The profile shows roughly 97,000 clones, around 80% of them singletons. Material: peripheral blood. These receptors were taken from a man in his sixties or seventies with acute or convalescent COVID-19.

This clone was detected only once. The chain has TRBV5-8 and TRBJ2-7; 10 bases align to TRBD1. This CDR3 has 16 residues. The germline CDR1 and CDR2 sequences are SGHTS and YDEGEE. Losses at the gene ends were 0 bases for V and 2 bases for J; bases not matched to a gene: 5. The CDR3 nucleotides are TGTGCCAGCAGCTTGGCTCCCGGGACAGGGGCCTACGAGCAGTACTTC. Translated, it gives CASSLAPGTGAYEQYF.

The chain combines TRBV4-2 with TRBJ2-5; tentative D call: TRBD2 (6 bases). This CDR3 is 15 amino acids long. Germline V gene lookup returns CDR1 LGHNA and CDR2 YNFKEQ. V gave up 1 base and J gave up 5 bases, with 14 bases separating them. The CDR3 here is CASSQGLGLVETQYF. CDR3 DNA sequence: TGTGCCAGCAGCCAAGGACTAGGACTCGTGGAGACCCAGTACTTC.

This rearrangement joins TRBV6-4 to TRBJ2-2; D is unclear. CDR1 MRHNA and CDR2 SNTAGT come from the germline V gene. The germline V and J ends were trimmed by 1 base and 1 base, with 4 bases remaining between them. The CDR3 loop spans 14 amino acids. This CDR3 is CASSDFWNTGELFF. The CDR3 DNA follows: TGTGCCAGCAGTGACTTCTGGAACACCGGGGAGCTGTTTTTT.

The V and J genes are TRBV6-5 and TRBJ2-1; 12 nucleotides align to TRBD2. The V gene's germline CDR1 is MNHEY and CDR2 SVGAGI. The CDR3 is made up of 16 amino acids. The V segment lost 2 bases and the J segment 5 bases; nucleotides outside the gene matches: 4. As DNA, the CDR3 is TGTGCCAGCAGTTACCTAGCGGGAGGGTTGCACAATGAGCAGTTCTTC. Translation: CASSYLAGGLHNEQFF.

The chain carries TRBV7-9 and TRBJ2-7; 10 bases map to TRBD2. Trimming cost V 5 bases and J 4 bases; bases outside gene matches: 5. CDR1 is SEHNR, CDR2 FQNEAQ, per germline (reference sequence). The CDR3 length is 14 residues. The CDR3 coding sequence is TGTGCCAGCAGCCCTAGCGGGAGAGGATACGAGCAGTACTTC. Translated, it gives CASSPSGRGYEQYF. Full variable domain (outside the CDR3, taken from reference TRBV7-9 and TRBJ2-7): DTGVSQNPRHKITKRGQNVTFRCDPISEHNRLYWYRQTLGQGPEFLTYFQNEAQLEKSRLLSDRFSAERPKGSFSTLEIQRTEQGDSAMYLCASSPSGRGYEQYFGPGTRLTVT.

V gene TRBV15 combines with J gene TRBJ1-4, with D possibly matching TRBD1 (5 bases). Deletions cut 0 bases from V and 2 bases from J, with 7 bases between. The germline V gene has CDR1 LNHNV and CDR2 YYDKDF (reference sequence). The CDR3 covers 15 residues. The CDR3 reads CATSRDRQTNEKLFF. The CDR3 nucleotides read TGTGCCACCAGCAGAGATAGACAGACTAATGAAAAACTGTTTTTT.

Written as DNA, the CDR3 is TGTGCCAGCAGCTTGGATGGAGCTAGACGGACTGAAGCTTTCTTT. Amino acid sequence: CASSLDGARRTEAFF. This chain links TRBV5-4 with TRBJ1-1; D uncertain. This CDR3 contains 15 residues. Trimming shortened V by 0 bases and J by 5 bases, and 14 bases separated the two germline ends. CDR1 SGHNT and CDR2 YYREEE come from the germline V gene (reference sequence).

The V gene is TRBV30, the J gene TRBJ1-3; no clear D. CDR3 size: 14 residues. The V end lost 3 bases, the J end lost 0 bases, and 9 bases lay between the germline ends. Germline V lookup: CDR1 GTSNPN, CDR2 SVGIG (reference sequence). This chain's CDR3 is CAWRFFNSGNTIYF. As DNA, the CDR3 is TGTGCCTGGAGATTTTTCAACTCTGGAAACACCATATATTTT.

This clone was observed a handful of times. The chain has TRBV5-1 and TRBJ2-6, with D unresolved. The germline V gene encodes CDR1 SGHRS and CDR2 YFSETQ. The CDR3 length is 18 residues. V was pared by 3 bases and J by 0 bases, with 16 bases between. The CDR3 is CASSWRPPGTSGANVLTF. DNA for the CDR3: TGCGCCAGCAGCTGGCGGCCCCCTGGCACCTCTGGGGCCAACGTCCTGACTTTC. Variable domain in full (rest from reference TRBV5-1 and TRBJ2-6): KAGVTQTPRYLIKTRGQQVTLSCSPISGHRSVSWYQQTPGQGLQFLFEYFSETQRNKGNFPGRFSGRQFSNSRSEMNVSTLELGDSALYLCASSWRPPGTSGANVLTFGAGSRLTVL.

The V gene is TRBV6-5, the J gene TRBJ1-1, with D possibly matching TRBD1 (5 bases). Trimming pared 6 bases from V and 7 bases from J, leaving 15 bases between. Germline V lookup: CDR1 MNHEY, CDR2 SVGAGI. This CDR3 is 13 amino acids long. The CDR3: CASRMGQGDEAFF. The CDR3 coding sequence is TGTGCCAGCAGGATGGGTCAAGGGGATGAAGCTTTCTTT.

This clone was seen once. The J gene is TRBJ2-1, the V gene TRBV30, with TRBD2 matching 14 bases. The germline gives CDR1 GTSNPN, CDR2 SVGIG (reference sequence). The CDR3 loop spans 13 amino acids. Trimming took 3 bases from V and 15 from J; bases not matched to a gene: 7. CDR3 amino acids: CAWRGTSGSQAFF. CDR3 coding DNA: TGTGCCTGGAGAGGGACTAGCGGGAGTCAGGCGTTCTTC. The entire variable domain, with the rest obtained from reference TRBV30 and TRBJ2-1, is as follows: SQTIHQWPATLVQPVGSPLSLECTVEGTSNPNLYWYRQAAGRGLQLLFYSVGIGQISSEVPQNLSASRPQDRQFILSSKKLLLSDSGFYLCAWRGTSGSQAFFGPGTRLTVL.

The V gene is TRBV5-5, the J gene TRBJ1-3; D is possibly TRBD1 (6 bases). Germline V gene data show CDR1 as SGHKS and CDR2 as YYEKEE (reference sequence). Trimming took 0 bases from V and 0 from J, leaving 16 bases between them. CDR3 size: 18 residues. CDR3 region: CASSLGVTGPYSGNTIYF. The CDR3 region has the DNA TGTGCCAGCAGCTTGGGGGTCACAGGGCCTTACTCTGGAAACACCATATATTTT.

The chain's CDR3 is CASRFRSNQPQHF. DNA for the CDR3: TGTGCCAGCAGATTCCGTAGCAATCAGCCCCAGCATTTT. The chain employs TRBV6-5 and TRBJ1-5, with D unclear. V was trimmed by 6 bases and J by 0 bases, leaving 6 bases between them. The germline gives CDR1 MNHEY, CDR2 SVGAGI. This CDR3 contains 13 residues.

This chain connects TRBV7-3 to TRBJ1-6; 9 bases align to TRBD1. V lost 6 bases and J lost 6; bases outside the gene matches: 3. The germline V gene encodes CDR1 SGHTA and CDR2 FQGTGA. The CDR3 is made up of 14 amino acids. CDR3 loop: CASRLDRGNSPLHF. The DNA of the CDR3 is TGTGCCAGCAGATTGGACAGGGGTAATTCACCCCTCCACTTT.

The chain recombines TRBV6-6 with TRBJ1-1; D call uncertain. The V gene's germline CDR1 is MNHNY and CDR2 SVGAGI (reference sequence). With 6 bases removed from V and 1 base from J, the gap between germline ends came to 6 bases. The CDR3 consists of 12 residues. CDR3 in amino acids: CASSRGNTEAFF. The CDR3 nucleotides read TGTGCCAGCAGCCGGGGGAACACTGAAGCTTTCTTT.

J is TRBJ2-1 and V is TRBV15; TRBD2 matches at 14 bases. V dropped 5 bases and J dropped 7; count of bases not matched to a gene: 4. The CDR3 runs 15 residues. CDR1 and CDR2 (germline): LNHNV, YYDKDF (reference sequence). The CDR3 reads CATSLRLAGGNEQFF. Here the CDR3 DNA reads TGTGCCACCAGCCTGAGACTAGCGGGAGGGAATGAGCAGTTCTTC. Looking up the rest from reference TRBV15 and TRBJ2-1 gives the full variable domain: DAMVIQNPRYQVTQFGKPVTLSCSQTLNHNVMYWYQQKSSQAPKLLFHYYDKDFNNEADTPDNFQSRRPNTSFCFLDIRSPGLGDTAMYLCATSLRLAGGNEQFFGPGTRLTVL.

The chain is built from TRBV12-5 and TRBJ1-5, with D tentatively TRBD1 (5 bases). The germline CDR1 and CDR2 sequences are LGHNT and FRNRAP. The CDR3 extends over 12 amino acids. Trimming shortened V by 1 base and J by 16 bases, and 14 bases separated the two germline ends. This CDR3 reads CASGLEDITPHF. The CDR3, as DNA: TGTGCTAGTGGTTTGGAGGACATAACTCCACATTTT.

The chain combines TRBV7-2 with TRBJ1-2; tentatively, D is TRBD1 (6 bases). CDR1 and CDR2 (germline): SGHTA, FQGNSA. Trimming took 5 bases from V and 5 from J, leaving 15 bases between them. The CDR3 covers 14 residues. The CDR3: CASSPGLGAYGYTF. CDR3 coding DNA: TGTGCCAGCAGCCCAGGGTTGGGGGCATATGGCTACACCTTC.

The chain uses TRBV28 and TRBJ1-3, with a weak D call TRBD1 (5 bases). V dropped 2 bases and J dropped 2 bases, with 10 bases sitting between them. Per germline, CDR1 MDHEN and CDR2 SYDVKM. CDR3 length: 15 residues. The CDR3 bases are TGTGCCAGCAGTTTAGGGGGAGGTGCTGGAAACACCATATATTTT. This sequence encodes CASSLGGGAGNTIYF.

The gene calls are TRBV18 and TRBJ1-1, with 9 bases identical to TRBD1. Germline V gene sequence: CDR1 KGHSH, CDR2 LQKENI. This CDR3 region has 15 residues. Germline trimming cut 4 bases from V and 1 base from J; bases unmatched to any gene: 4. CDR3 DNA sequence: TGTGCCAGCTCACAGGACAGGGGAACGAACACTGAAGCTTTCTTT. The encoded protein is CASSQDRGTNTEAFF.

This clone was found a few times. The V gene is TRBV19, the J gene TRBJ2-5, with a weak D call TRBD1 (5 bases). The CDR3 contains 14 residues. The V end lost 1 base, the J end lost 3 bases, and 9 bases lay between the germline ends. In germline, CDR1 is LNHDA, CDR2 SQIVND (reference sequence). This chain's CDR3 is CASSIGRQKETQYF. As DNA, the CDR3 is TGTGCCAGTAGTATAGGTCGACAGAAAGAGACCCAGTACTTC. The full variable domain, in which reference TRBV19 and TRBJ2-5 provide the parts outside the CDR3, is DGGITQSPKYLFRKEGQNVTLSCEQNLNHDAMYWYRQDPGQGLRLIYYSQIVNDFQKGDIAEGYSVSREKKESFPLTVTSAQKNPTAFYLCASSIGRQKETQYFGPGTRLLVL.

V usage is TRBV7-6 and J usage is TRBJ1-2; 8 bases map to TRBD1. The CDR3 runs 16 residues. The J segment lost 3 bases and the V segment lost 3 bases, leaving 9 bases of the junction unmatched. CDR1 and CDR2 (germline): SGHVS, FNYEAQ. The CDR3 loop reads CASSFGMTGEDYGYTF. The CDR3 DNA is TGTGCCAGCAGCTTCGGAATGACAGGGGAGGACTATGGCTACACCTTC.

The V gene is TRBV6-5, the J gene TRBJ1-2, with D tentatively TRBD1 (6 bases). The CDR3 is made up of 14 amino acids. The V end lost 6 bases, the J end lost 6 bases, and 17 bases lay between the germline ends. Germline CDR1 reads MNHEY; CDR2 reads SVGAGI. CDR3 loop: CASRDILGAHGYTF. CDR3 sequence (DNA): TGTGCCAGCAGAGACATATTGGGGGCGCATGGCTACACCTTC.

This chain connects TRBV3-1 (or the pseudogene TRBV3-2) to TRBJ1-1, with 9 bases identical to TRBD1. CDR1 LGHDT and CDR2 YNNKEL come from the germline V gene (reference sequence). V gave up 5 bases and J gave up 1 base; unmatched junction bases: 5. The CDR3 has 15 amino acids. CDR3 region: CASSLQGAENTEAFF. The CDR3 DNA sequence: TGTGCCAGCAGCTTACAGGGGGCTGAGAACACTGAAGCTTTCTTT.

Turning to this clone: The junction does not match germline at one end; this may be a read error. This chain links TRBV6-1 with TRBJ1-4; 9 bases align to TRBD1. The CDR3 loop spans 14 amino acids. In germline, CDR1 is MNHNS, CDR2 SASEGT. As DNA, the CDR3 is TGTGCCAGCAGGGAAGGACAGGGGACTGAAAAACTGTTTTTT. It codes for CASREGQGTEKLFF.

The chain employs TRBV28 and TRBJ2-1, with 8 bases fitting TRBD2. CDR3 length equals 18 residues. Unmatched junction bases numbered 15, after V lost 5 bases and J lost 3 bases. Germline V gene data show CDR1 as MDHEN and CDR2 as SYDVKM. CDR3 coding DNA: TGTGCCAGCAGTCTCTCCCCCTCTAAAGCGGGAGTCTACAATGAGCAGTTCTTC. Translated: CASSLSPSKAGVYNEQFF.

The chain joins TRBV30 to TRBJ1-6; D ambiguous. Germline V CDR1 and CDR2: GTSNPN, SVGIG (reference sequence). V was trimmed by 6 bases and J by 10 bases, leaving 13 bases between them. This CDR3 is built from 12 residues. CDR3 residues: CACGAPGSPLHF. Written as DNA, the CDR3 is TGTGCCTGCGGCGCCCCGGGATCACCCCTCCACTTT.

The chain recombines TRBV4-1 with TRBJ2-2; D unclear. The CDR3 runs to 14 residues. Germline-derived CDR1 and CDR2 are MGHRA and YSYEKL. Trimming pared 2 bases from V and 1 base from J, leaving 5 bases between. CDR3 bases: TGCGCCAGCAGCCAAAGACAGAACACCGGGGAGCTGTTTTTT. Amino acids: CASSQRQNTGELFF.

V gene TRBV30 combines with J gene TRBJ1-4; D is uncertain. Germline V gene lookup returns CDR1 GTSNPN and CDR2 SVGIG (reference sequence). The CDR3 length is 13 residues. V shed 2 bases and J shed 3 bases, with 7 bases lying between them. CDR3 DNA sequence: TGTGCCTGGAGTAACGGGGCTAATGAAAAACTGTTTTTT. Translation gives CAWSNGANEKLFF.

The CDR3 region is CATSTGVTYNEQFF. The CDR3, as DNA: TGTGCCACTTCGACAGGGGTCACCTACAATGAGCAGTTCTTC. The J gene is TRBJ2-1, the V gene TRBV10-3; 8 positions match TRBD1. J lost 2 bases, V lost 10 bases, and 7 bases had no gene match. The CDR3 is made up of 14 amino acids. The germline gives CDR1 ENHRY, CDR2 SYGVKD.